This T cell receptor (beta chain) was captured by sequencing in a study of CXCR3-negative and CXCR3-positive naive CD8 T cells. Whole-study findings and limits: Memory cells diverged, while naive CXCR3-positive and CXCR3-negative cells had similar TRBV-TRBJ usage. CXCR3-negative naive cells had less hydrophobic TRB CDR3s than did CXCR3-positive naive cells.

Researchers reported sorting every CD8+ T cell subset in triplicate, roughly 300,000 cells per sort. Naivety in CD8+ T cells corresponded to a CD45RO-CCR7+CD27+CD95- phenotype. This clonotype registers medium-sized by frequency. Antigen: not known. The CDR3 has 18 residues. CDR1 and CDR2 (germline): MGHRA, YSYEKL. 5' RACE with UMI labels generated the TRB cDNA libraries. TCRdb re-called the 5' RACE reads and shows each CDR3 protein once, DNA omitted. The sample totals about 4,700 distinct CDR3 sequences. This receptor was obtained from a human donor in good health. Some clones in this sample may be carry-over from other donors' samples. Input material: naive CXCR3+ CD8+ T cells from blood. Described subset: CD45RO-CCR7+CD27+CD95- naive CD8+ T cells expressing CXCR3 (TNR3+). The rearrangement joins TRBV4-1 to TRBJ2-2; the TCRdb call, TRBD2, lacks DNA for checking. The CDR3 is CASSQPGLAGVASGELFF.